This T cell receptor (beta chain) came from a study of blood T cell repertoires in COVID-19. This CDR3 region has 16 residues. The germline V gene encodes CDR1 DFQATT and CDR2 SNEGSKA (reference sequence). With V trimmed by 3 bases and J by 6 bases, 10 bases remained unmatched. The method was immunoSEQ multiplex PCR; TCRdb's version includes in-frame clones alone and lacks a portion of them. Of approximately 280,000 clones in the sample, 80% to 95% are singletons; the top ten hold approximately 6.8%. Enrolled during active infection, Seattle patients were then followed longitudinally. Specimen: peripheral blood. This clonotype originated in a woman in her twenties or thirties with COVID-19, enrolled during active disease. V and J are TRBV20-1 and TRBJ2-1; 11 bases fit TRBD2. CDR3 coding DNA: TGCAGTGCTAGTTCCAGCTTAGCGGGAGGGGTCAATGAGCAGTTCTTC. Amino acid sequence: CSASSSLAGGVNEQFF.